This is a list of T cell receptor beta chains from one sample in a study of control samples from healthy donors and cancer patients. Generated by immunoSEQ multiplex PCR, the TCRdb table keeps only in-frame clones and is missing some. The sample includes some 120,000 clones, 80% to 90% seen only once; the top ten take approximately 9%. The sample comprised blood. All receptors come from a middle-aged man in good health. Both conserved end residues are part of each CDR3. The D gene is left open where the match is weak. Size tells how often a clone was seen (once, few, many) or the class of an expanded clone, and some rows leave it out.

d_gene,j_gene,v_gene,abundance,CDR3aa,CDR3nt
TRBD1,TRBJ1-1,TRBV10-3,few,CAISEQGQGNTEAFF,TGTGCCATCAGTGAGCAAGGACAGGGGAACACTGAAGCTTTCTTT
-,TRBJ1-1,TRBV5-1,-,CASSFSGGTEAFF,TGCGCCAGCAGCTTTTCGGGGGGCACTGAAGCTTTCTTT
TRBD1,TRBJ2-7,TRBV19,once,CASSRGTGPYEQYF,TGTGCCAGTAGTAGGGGGACAGGTCCCTACGAGCAGTACTTC
TRBD2,TRBJ2-3,TRBV6-6,once,CASSYGGEDTQYF,TGTGCCAGCAGTTATGGGGGGGAAGATACGCAGTATTTT
-,TRBJ2-7,TRBV10-2,-,CASSSLDAYEQYF,TGCGCCAGCAGTTCACTAGACGCCTACGAGCAGTACTTC
-,TRBJ2-7,TRBV18,-,CASSSSDLSYEQYF,TGTGCCAGCTCTTCCTCGGACCTCTCCTACGAGCAGTACTTC
-,TRBJ1-1,TRBV7-9,-,CASSFSRPNTEAFF,TGTGCCAGCAGCTTCAGCAGGCCAAACACTGAAGCTTTCTTT
TRBD1,TRBJ2-6,TRBV30,few,CAWSVTGQGASPGGANVLTF,TGTGCCTGGAGTGTAACTGGGCAGGGGGCGTCCCCAGGTGGGGCCAACGTCCTGACTTTC
-,TRBJ1-2,TRBV5-1,-,CASSTGGAGYGYTF,TGCGCCAGCAGCACGGGGGGTGCTGGCTATGGCTACACCTTC
TRBD2,TRBJ2-7,TRBV6-2/TRBV6-3,-,CASSYSDSGGADYEQYF,TGTGCCAGCAGTTACTCAGATAGCGGGGGGGCCGACTACGAGCAGTACTTC
TRBD1,TRBJ1-2,TRBV7-2,-,CASSRTGSRYGYTF,TGTGCCAGCAGCCGGACAGGGTCTCGGTATGGCTACACCTTC
-,TRBJ1-1,TRBV5-6,-,CASSQRRRNTEAFF,TGTGCCAGCAGCCAAAGACGGCGGAACACTGAAGCTTTCTTT
TRBD1,TRBJ1-1,TRBV6-5,-,CASTKGGGGNTEAFF,TGTGCCAGCACAAAGGGAGGGGGCGGGAACACTGAAGCTTTCTTT